These 32 T cell receptor beta chains came from one sample sequenced in a study of blood T cell repertoires in COVID-19. The protocol was immunoSEQ multiplex PCR, while the TCRdb copy is restricted to in-frame clones and leaves out a portion. This table has under 500,000 clones, around 89% appearing once. The sample taken for sequencing was peripheral blood. The receptors derive from a woman in her thirties with acute or convalescent COVID-19.

CDR3 sequence: CASRRQGEETQYF. CDR3 in DNA: TGTGCCAGCAGGAGGCAGGGTGAAGAGACCCAGTACTTC. The chain has TRBV3-1 (or the pseudogene TRBV3-2) and TRBJ2-5; D perhaps matches TRBD1 (5 bases). In germline, CDR1 is LGHDT, CDR2 YNNKEL (reference sequence). The CDR3 contains 13 residues. V was shortened by 6 bases and J by 3 bases, with 11 bases between the two germline ends.

The chain recombines TRBV15 with TRBJ2-4; 9 positions agree with TRBD1. V shed 3 bases, J shed 8 bases, and the junction held 11 bases outside the gene matches. There are 16 residues in the CDR3. CDR1 is LNHNV, CDR2 YYDKDF, per germline (reference sequence). CDR3 residues: CATSRVGTGPVHIQYF. DNA of the CDR3: TGTGCCACCAGCAGGGTGGGGACAGGGCCGGTACACATTCAGTACTTC.

This clone appeared a single time. CDR3 coding DNA: TGTGCCGGACAGGGTCCGAATTCACCCCTCCACTTT. It is translated as CAGQGPNSPLHF. V and J are TRBV2 and TRBJ1-6, with 8 bases identical to TRBD1. CDR3 length equals 12 residues. Trimming at V came to 11 bases and at J to 7 bases, leaving 4 bases not matched to a gene. Per the germline V gene, CDR1 is SNHLY and CDR2 is FYNNEI.

The rearrangement links TRBV5-5 to TRBJ1-1, with 10 bases lining up with TRBD1. After removal of 2 bases from V and 0 bases from J, the junction contained 4 bases not matched to a gene. This CDR3 contains 16 residues. Looked up from germline, CDR1 is SGHKS and CDR2 is YYEKEE (reference sequence). CDR3 sequence: CASSLGTGVLNTEAFF. The CDR3 DNA reads as TGTGCCAGCAGCTTAGGGACAGGGGTTTTGAACACTGAAGCTTTCTTT.

This clone was observed once. The chain uses TRBV5-1 and TRBJ2-5, with TRBD2 matching over 10 bases. Germline lookup yields CDR1 SGHRS and CDR2 YFSETQ. This CDR3 spans 15 amino acids. V trimming: 4 bases; J trimming: 2 bases; junction bases outside the gene matches: 5. DNA of the CDR3: TGCGCCAGCAGCCCCGGGACTAGCGTACAAGAGACCCAGTACTTC. Translating gives CASSPGTSVQETQYF.

The rearrangement links TRBV20-1 to TRBJ1-2; a weak D match, TRBD1 (6 bases). The CDR3 is 13 amino acids. CDR1 is DFQATT and CDR2 is SNEGSKA in the germline V gene (reference sequence). V lost 3 bases and J lost 8, with 16 bases in between. CDR3 loop: CSASRGAGGGYTF. The DNA for the CDR3 is TGCAGTGCTAGTAGGGGCGCTGGGGGCGGCTACACCTTC.

The V gene is TRBV19, the J gene TRBJ2-7, with TRBD1 matching 10 bases. Germline V gives CDR1 LNHDA, CDR2 SQIVND (reference sequence). V was pared by 5 bases and J by 2 bases, with 3 bases of the junction left unmatched. This CDR3 region has 14 residues. The DNA for the CDR3 is TGTGCCAGTAGTTTCGACAGGGGGCCCTACGAGCAGTACTTC. This encodes CASSFDRGPYEQYF.

This chain joins TRBV6-5 and TRBJ1-5, with 10 bases fitting TRBD1. The CDR3 length is 14 residues. V lost 4 bases and J lost 7; bases outside the gene matches: 4. The germline gives CDR1 MNHEY, CDR2 SVGAGI. CDR3 sequence (DNA): TGTGCCAGCAGTTCGGGACAGGGGAGCCAGCCCCAGCATTTT. Its protein is CASSSGQGSQPQHF.

The rearrangement uses TRBV6-6 and TRBJ1-6, with D unresolved. The CDR3 sequence is 13 residues long. Germline-derived CDR1 and CDR2 are MNHNY and SVGAGI (reference sequence). Trimming removed 2 bases from V and 9 bases from J, with 8 bases in between. CDR3 in amino acids: CASSYGPVSPLHF. CDR3 bases: TGTGCCAGCAGTTACGGGCCAGTTTCACCCCTCCACTTT.

This chain links TRBV27 with TRBJ1-2, with D possibly being TRBD1 (6 bases). This CDR3 is built from 19 residues. CDR1 is MNHEY and CDR2 is SMNVEV in the germline V gene (reference sequence). V lost 3 bases and J lost 2, with 25 bases in between. The CDR3 DNA is TGTGCCAGCAGTTTCAGTTCGGGGCAGGGGACCCTCAACAACTATGGCTACACCTTC. This gives the protein CASSFSSGQGTLNNYGYTF.

The V and J genes are TRBV19 and TRBJ2-4; TRBD2 agrees at 7 bases. The CDR3 contains 16 residues. CDR1 LNHDA and CDR2 SQIVND come from the germline V gene (reference sequence). Trimming took 6 bases from V and 2 from J; bases not matched to a gene: 10. The CDR3, as DNA: TGTGCCAGTAGCTCCTCCCTCGGGGGGACCAAAAACATTCAGTACTTC. Its protein is CASSSSLGGTKNIQYF.

V and J are TRBV19 and TRBJ1-1; D not certain. V gave up 0 bases and J gave up 3 bases, with 14 bases separating them. The CDR3 sequence is 16 residues long. The germline V gene encodes CDR1 LNHDA and CDR2 SQIVND (reference sequence). This CDR3 reads CASSIDVSWRDTEAFF. The DNA for the CDR3 is TGTGCCAGTAGTATAGACGTGAGCTGGAGGGACACTGAAGCTTTCTTT.

This chain joins TRBV10-3 and TRBJ2-5, with 9 bases identical to TRBD1. Per germline, CDR1 ENHRY and CDR2 SYGVKD. This CDR3 spans 16 amino acids. V shed 4 bases, J shed 4 bases, and the junction held 10 bases outside the gene matches. DNA for the CDR3: TGTGCCATCAGTGTGGGGGGACAGGGTTCAGTAGAGACCCAGTACTTC. This gives the protein CAISVGGQGSVETQYF.

The chain couples TRBV10-3 to TRBJ2-1, with 11 bases that match TRBD2. Looked up from germline, CDR1 is ENHRY and CDR2 is SYGVKD. The CDR3 has 14 amino acids. V lost 6 bases and J lost 5; bases outside the gene matches: 3. The chain's CDR3 is CAISPTSGDNEQFF. The DNA for the CDR3 is TGTGCCATCAGCCCGACTAGCGGGGACAATGAGCAGTTCTTC.

The V gene is TRBV6-1, the J gene TRBJ1-2, with 7 bases fitting TRBD1. The CDR3 loop spans 18 amino acids. Germline V gives CDR1 MNHNS, CDR2 SASEGT. J was trimmed by 4 bases and V by 4 bases; bases with no gene match: 18. CDR3 in DNA: TGTGCCAGCAGTGGAACGGCTCCGACAGGGAAGGGTGTCTATGGCTACACCTTC. The encoded protein is CASSGTAPTGKGVYGYTF.

Many counts were recorded for this clone. The rearrangement links TRBV27 to TRBJ1-1; TRBD1 might be the D (6 bases). The germline gives CDR1 MNHEY, CDR2 SMNVEV (reference sequence). The CDR3 totals 15 residues. V was cut by 5 bases and J by 2 bases, with 15 bases left in between. The CDR3 bases are TGTGCCAGCAGTCGGTCGACAGGACTTAACACTGAAGCTTTCTTT. Residues: CASSRSTGLNTEAFF.

The chain carries TRBV12-3 or TRBV12-4 and TRBJ2-3; D remains ambiguous. The ends were cut back, 5 bases at V and 4 bases at J, with 10 bases in the middle. The CDR3 has 13 residues. The DNA of the CDR3 is TGTGCCAGCAGTACGCGCTTCTCAGATACGCAGTATTTT. As protein: CASSTRFSDTQYF.

V is TRBV21-1 and J is TRBJ2-5; TRBD2, as called in the table, went unchecked against the DNA. TRBV21-1 is a known pseudogene. The CDR3 length is 11 residues. CDR3 in amino acids: CASHSLETQYF. The CDR3 DNA reads TGTGCCAGCCACTCGCTGGAGACCCAGTACTTC.

This rearrangement joins TRBV29-1 to TRBJ1-1; 8 nucleotides line up with TRBD1. With V trimmed by 6 bases and J by 4 bases, 4 bases remained unmatched. Germline values: CDR1 SQVTM, CDR2 ANQGSEA. The CDR3 sequence is 12 residues long. This CDR3 is CSVDRDGTEAFF. The CDR3 DNA follows: TGCAGCGTGGACAGGGATGGCACTGAAGCTTTCTTT.

The rearrangement joins TRBV7-8 to TRBJ2-7; 9 bases match TRBD1. The ends lost 4 bases at V and 3 bases at J; junction bases unmatched: 7. This CDR3 comprises 15 residues. Germline V gene data show CDR1 as SGHVS and CDR2 as FQNEAQ. This CDR3 reads CASSWGTGSIYEQYF. For the CDR3, the DNA is TGTGCCAGCAGCTGGGGGACAGGGTCTATCTACGAGCAGTACTTC.

The V call is TRBV4-1, the J call TRBJ1-5, with D possibly matching TRBD1 (6 bases). The V end lost 4 bases, the J end lost 2 bases, and 15 bases lay between the germline ends. The CDR3 runs to 16 residues. The germline V gene encodes CDR1 MGHRA and CDR2 YSYEKL. As DNA, the CDR3 is TGCGCCAGCAGCCTAGAACAGGGAGATGGCAATCAGCCCCAGCATTTT. It translates to CASSLEQGDGNQPQHF.

This sequence joins TRBV10-3 and TRBJ1-1; D is possibly TRBD1 (6 bases). Per germline, CDR1 ENHRY and CDR2 SYGVKD. Trimming shortened V by 3 bases and J by 1 base, and 9 bases separated the two germline ends. The CDR3 runs 14 residues. CDR3 in DNA: TGTGCCATCAGTGACGCCAGGGGGAACACTGAAGCTTTCTTT. This sequence encodes CAISDARGNTEAFF.

This clone appeared once. The chain combines TRBV9 with TRBJ1-1; D possibly corresponds to TRBD1 (5 bases). Trimming took 0 bases from V and 1 from J, leaving 13 bases between them. From germline, CDR1 is SGDLS and CDR2 YYNGEE. This CDR3 contains 16 residues. CDR3 sequence (DNA): TGTGCCAGCAGCGTAGCTTTGGGGGGTCGGAACACTGAAGCTTTCTTT. Its protein is CASSVALGGRNTEAFF.

The rearrangement joins TRBV5-4 to TRBJ2-3, with D possibly being TRBD2 (5 bases). The germline V and J ends were trimmed by 0 bases and 6 bases, with 11 bases remaining between them. This CDR3 is built from 14 residues. Per the germline V gene, CDR1 is SGHNT and CDR2 is YYREEE (reference sequence). The CDR3 nucleotides read TGTGCCAGCAGCTTGGAGAGCCCGGGGGATACGCAGTATTTT. This codes for CASSLESPGDTQYF. The variable domain in full, with the rest retrieved from reference TRBV5-4 and TRBJ2-3, is ETGVTQSPTHLIKTRGQQVTLRCSSQSGHNTVSWYQQALGQGPQFIFQYYREEENGRGNFPPRFSGLQFPNYSSELNVNALELDDSALYLCASSLESPGDTQYFGPGTRLTVL.

V usage is TRBV28 and J usage is TRBJ1-3; D might be TRBD1 (6 bases). Germline V gene sequence: CDR1 MDHEN, CDR2 SYDVKM. V shed 6 bases and J shed 4 bases, with 19 bases lying between them. The CDR3 consists of 16 residues. This CDR3 reads CASSPQGSVSGNTIYF. CDR3 DNA sequence: TGTGCCAGCAGCCCGCAGGGGTCGGTTTCAGGAAACACCATATATTTT.

The CDR3 spells CASSLRGGQDTGELFF. The CDR3 coding sequence is TGTGCCAGCAGCTTAAGAGGGGGCCAGGACACCGGGGAGCTGTTTTTT. V gene TRBV7-3 combines with J gene TRBJ2-2; 7 bases fit TRBD1. The germline V gene encodes CDR1 SGHTA and CDR2 FQGTGA. With 1 base clipped from V and 3 bases from J, the junction kept 5 bases outside the gene matches. The CDR3 loop spans 16 amino acids.

The chain carries TRBV2 and TRBJ1-6; D is possibly TRBD1 (5 bases). CDR3 length: 13 amino acids. From germline, CDR1 is SNHLY and CDR2 FYNNEI. Trimming left V 4 bases short and J 5 bases short, with 6 bases between. CDR3 loop: CASSATDNSPLHF. DNA for the CDR3: TGTGCCAGCAGTGCGACAGATAATTCACCCCTCCACTTT.

This chain links TRBV6-1 with TRBJ2-7, with D perhaps TRBD1 (6 bases). The CDR3 runs 16 residues. Deletions cut 1 base from V and 6 bases from J, with 19 bases between. The V gene's germline CDR1 is MNHNS and CDR2 SASEGT. The CDR3 sequence: CASSEVTRTERIEQYF. The CDR3 DNA reads as TGTGCCAGCAGTGAAGTCACGAGGACAGAGCGGATCGAGCAGTACTTC.

The rearrangement links TRBV28 to TRBJ1-5; the D is unclear. Deletions cut 7 bases from V and 4 bases from J, with 17 bases between. Germline V gene data show CDR1 as MDHEN and CDR2 as SYDVKM. The CDR3 loop spans 15 amino acids. The CDR3 DNA reads as TGTGCCAGCACCCTCCTCGGCTCGGGAAATCAGCCCCAGCATTTT. The encoded protein is CASTLLGSGNQPQHF.

This sequence joins TRBV12-5 and TRBJ1-1; unclear D gene. The CDR3 sequence is 13 residues long. Trimming stripped 7 bases from V and 0 bases from J, with 9 bases between. Germline V gene lookup returns CDR1 LGHNT and CDR2 FRNRAP. The CDR3 DNA sequence: TGTGCTAGTGCCTATACAGTGAACACTGAAGCTTTCTTT. As protein: CASAYTVNTEAFF.

This clone was recorded only once. This chain joins TRBV7-2 and TRBJ1-2; D might be TRBD1 (5 bases). V lost 4 bases, J lost 4 bases, and 13 bases lay in between. Germline loops: CDR1 SGHTA, CDR2 FQGNSA. The CDR3 is made up of 14 amino acids. The CDR3 here is CASSSEQGRYGYTF. The CDR3 DNA sequence: TGTGCCAGCAGCTCGGAGCAGGGTCGCTATGGCTACACCTTC.

The chain carries TRBV27 and TRBJ2-5; a weak D match, TRBD2 (7 bases). Trimming removed 9 bases at V and 5 bases at J, with 19 bases between. Germline-derived CDR1 and CDR2 are MNHEY and SMNVEV (reference sequence). The CDR3 covers 14 residues. The CDR3 sequence is CASHKGGVGETQYF. CDR3 coding DNA: TGTGCCAGTCACAAGGGGGGGGTGGGGGAGACCCAGTACTTC.